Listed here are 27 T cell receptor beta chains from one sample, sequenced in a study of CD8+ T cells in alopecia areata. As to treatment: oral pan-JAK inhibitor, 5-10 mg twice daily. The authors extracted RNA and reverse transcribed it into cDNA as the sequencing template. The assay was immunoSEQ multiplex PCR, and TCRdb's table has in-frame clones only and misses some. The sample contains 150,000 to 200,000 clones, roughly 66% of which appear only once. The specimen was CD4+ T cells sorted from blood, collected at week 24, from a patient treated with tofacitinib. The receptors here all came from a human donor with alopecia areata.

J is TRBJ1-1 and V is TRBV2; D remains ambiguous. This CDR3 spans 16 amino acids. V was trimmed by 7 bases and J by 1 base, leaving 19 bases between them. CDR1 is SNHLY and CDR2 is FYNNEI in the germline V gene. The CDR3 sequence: CASTPTAPSRNTEAFF. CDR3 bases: TGTGCCAGCACTCCGACGGCCCCAAGCAGGAACACTGAAGCTTTCTTT. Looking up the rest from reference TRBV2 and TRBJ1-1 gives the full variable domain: EPEVTQTPSHQVTQMGQEVILRCVPISNHLYFYWYRQILGQKVEFLVSFYNNEISEKSEIFDDQFSVERPDGSNFTLKIRSTKLEDSAMYFCASTPTAPSRNTEAFFGQGTRLTVV.

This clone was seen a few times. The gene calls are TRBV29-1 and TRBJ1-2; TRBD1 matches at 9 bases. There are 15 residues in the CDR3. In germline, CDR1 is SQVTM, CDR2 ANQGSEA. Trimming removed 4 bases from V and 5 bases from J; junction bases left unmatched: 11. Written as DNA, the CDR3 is TGCAGCGTTGGGACACCGGGACAGGGTGTGTATGGCTACACCTTC. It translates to CSVGTPGQGVYGYTF.

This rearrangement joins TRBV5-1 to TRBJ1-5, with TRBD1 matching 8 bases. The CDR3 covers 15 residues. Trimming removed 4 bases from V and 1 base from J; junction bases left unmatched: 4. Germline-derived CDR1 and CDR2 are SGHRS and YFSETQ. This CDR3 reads CASSPTGVSNQPQHF. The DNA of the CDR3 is TGCGCCAGCAGCCCGACAGGGGTGAGCAATCAGCCCCAGCATTTT.

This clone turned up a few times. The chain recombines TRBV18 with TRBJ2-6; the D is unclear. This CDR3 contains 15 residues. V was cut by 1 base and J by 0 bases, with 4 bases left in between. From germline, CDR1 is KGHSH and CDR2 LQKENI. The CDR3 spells CASSPQFSGANVLTF. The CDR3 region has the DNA TGTGCCAGCTCACCACAGTTCTCTGGGGCCAACGTCCTGACTTTC.

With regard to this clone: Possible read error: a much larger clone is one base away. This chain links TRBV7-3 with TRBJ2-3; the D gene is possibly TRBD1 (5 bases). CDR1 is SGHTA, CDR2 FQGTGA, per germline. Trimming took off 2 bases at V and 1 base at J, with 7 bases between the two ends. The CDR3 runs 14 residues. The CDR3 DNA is TGTGCCAGCAGCTTAGTAGGGGGCACAGATACGCAGTATTTT. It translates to CASSLVGGTDTQYF.

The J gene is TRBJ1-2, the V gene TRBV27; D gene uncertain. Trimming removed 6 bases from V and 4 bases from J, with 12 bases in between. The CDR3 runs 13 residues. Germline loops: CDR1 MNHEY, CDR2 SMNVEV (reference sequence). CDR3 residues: CASSPSLPYGYTF. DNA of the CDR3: TGTGCCAGCAGCCCCTCTCTACCCTATGGCTACACCTTC.

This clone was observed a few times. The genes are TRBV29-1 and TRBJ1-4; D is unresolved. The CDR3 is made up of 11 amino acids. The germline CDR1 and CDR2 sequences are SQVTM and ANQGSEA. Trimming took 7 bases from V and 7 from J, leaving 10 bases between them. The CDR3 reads CSARRSEKLFF. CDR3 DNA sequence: TGCAGCGCCCGTAGGAGTGAAAAACTGTTTTTT.

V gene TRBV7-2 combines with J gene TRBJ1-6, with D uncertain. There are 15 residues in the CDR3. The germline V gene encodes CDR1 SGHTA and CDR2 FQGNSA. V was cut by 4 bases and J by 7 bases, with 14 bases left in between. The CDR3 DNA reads TGTGCCAGCAGCTCTAGGATCTTCGGCAATTCACCCCTCCACTTT. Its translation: CASSSRIFGNSPLHF.

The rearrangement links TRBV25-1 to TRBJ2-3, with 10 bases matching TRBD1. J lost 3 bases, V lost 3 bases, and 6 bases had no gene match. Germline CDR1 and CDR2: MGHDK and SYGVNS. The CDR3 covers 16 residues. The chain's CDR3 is CASSDPTGGATDTQYF. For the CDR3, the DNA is TGTGCCAGCAGTGACCCGACAGGGGGCGCGACAGATACGCAGTATTTT.

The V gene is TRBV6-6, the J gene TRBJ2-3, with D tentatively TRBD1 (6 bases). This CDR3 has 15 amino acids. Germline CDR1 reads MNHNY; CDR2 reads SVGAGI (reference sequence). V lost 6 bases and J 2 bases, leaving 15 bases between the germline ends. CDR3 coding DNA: TGTGCCAGCAGCCCCAAAGGACAGTACACAGATACGCAGTATTTT. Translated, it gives CASSPKGQYTDTQYF.

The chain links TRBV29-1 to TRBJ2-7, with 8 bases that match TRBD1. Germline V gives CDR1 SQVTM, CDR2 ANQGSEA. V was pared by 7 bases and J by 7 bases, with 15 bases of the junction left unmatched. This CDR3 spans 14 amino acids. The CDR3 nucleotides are TGCAGCGCCGTTTCGGACAGGGACCTTGGGGAGCAGTACTTC. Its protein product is CSAVSDRDLGEQYF.

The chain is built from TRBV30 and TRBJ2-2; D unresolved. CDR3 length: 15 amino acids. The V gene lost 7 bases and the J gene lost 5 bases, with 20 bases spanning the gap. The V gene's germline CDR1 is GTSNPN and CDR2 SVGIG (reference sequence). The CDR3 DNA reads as TGTGCCTCCGCCTCGACGGATCGTCTGACCGGGGAGCTGTTTTTT. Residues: CASASTDRLTGELFF.

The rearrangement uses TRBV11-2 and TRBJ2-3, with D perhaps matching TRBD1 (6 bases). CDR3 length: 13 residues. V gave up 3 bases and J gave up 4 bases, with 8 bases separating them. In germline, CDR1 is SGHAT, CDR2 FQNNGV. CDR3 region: CASSFPGADTQYF. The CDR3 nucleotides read TGTGCCAGCAGCTTCCCAGGGGCAGATACGCAGTATTTT.

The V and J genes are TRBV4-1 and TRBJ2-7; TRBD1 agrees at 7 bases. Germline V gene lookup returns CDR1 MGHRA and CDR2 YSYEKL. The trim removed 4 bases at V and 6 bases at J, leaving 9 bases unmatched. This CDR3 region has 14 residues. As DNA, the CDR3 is TGCGCCAGCAGCCTTTTGCTGACAGGGACCGAGCAGTACTTC. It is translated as CASSLLLTGTEQYF.

CDR3 DNA: TGTGCCAGCAGCGGGGGACAGCCCACAGATACGCAGTATTTT. Protein product: CASSGGQPTDTQYF. J is TRBJ2-3 and V is TRBV6-5; maybe TRBD1 (7 bases). Looked up from germline, CDR1 is MNHEY and CDR2 is SVGAGI. Trimming removed 6 bases at V and 2 bases at J, with 12 bases between. The CDR3 loop spans 14 amino acids.

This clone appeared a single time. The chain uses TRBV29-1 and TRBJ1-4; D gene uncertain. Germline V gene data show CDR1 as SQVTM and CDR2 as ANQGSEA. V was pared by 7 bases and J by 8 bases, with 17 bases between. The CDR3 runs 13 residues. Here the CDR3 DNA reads TGCAGCGCGAAATGGTCTCTGGGGGAAAAACTGTTTTTT. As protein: CSAKWSLGEKLFF.

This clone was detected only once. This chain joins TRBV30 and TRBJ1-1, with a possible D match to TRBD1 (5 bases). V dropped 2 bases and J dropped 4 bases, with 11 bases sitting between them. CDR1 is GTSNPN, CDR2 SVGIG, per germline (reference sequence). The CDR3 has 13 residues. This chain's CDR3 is CAWSRGLGTEAFF. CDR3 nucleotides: TGTGCCTGGAGTCGGGGACTGGGCACTGAAGCTTTCTTT. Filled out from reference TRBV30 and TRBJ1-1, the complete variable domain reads SQTIHQWPATLVQPVGSPLSLECTVEGTSNPNLYWYRQAAGRGLQLLFYSVGIGQISSEVPQNLSASRPQDRQFILSSKKLLLSDSGFYLCAWSRGLGTEAFFGQGTRLTVV.

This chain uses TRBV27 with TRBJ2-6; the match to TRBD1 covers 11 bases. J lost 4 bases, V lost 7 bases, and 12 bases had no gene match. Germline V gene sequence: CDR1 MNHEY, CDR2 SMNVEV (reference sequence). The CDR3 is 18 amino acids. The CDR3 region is CASTPAGQGVEGANVLTF. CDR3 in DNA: TGTGCCAGCACCCCGGCGGGACAGGGGGTAGAGGGGGCCAACGTCCTGACTTTC.

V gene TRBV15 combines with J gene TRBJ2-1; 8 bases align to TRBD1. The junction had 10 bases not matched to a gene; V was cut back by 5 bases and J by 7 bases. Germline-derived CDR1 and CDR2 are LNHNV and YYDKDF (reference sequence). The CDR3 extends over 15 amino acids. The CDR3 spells CATSPDRAKSNEQFF. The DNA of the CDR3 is TGTGCCACCAGCCCGGACAGGGCAAAAAGTAATGAGCAGTTCTTC.

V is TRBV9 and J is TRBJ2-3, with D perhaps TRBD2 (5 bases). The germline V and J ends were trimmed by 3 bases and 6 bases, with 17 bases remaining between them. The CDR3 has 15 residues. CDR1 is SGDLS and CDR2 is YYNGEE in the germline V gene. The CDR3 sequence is CASSAQRLGMDTQYF. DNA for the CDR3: TGTGCCAGCAGCGCCCAGCGGCTGGGTATGGATACGCAGTATTTT.

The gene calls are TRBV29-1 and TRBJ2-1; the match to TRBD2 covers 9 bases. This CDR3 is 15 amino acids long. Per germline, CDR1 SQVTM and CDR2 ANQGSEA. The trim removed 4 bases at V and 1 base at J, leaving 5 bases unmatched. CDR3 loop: CSVGSAGGSYNEQFF. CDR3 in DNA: TGCAGCGTTGGGTCGGCGGGGGGGTCCTACAATGAGCAGTTCTTC.

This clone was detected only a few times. CDR3 in DNA: TGCGCCAGCAGAAAGGGCGTGAACACTGAAGCTTTCTTT. It is translated as CASRKGVNTEAFF. The J gene is TRBJ1-1, the V gene TRBV10-2; D call uncertain. Germline V gene data show CDR1 as WSHSY and CDR2 as SAAADI. The CDR3 spans 13 residues. V lost 6 bases and J 0 bases, leaving 8 bases between the germline ends.

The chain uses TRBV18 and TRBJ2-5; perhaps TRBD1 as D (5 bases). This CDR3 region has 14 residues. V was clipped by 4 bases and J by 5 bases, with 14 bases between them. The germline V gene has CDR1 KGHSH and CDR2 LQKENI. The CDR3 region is CASSLAGSSETQYF. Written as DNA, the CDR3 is TGTGCCAGCTCACTGGCAGGGTCATCGGAGACCCAGTACTTC. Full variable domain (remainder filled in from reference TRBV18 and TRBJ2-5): NAGVMQNPRHLVRRRGQEARLRCSPMKGHSHVYWYRQLPEEGLKFMVYLQKENIIDESGMPKERFSAEFPKEGPSILRIQQVVRGDSAAYFCASSLAGSSETQYFGPGTRLLVL.

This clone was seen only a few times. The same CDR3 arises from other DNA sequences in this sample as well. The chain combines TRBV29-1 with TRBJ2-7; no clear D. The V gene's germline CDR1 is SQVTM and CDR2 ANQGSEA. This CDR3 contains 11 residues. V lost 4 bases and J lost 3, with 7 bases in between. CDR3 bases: TGCAGCGTTGCGGCAAGCTACGAGCAGTACTTC. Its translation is CSVAASYEQYF.

CDR3 nucleotide sequence: TGCGCCAGCAGTGAGGACCACAGTGAGAGTGAAAAACTGTTTTTT. It specifies CASSEDHSESEKLFF. The V and J genes are TRBV10-2 and TRBJ1-4; D gene uncertain. Germline V CDR1 and CDR2: WSHSY, SAAADI. The V gene lost 2 bases and the J gene lost 7 bases, with 14 bases spanning the gap. The CDR3 sequence is 15 residues long.

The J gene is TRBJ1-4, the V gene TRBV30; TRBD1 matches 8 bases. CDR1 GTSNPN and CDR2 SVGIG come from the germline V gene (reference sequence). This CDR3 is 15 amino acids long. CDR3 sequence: CALGQGVGKIEKLFF. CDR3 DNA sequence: TGTGCGCTCGGACAGGGCGTTGGAAAAATCGAAAAACTGTTTTTT.

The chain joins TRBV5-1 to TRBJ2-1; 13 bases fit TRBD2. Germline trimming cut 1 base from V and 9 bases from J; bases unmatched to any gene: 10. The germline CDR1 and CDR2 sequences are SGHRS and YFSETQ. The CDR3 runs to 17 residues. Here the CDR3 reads CASSLHPTSGGAFEQFF. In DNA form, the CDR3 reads TGCGCCAGCAGCTTGCACCCTACTAGCGGGGGGGCCTTTGAGCAGTTCTTC.